This T cell receptor beta chain was profiled in a study of spatial heterogeneity in lung cancer. Study context: There were consistently more beta-chain sequences detected than alpha-chain sequences.

Time point meaning: sample taken at primary tumor resection. Extraction of whole RNA from tumor, nontumor lung or frozen PBMC preceded unsorted sequencing. Donors were around 70 untreated early-stage non-small cell lung cancer patients. V lost 6 bases to trimming and J lost 9 bases; unmatched junction nucleotides: 4. This CDR3 contains 13 residues. This clonotype was detected only a few times. The antigen remains undetermined. A distinct unique molecular identifier was carried by each TCR cDNA molecule. TCRdb used MiXCR to reprocess the 5' RACE reads, holding one entry per CDR3 protein. Here the sample spans some 100,000 distinct CDR3 sequences, under 9% being singletons. Overall study results and limits: Ubiquitous expanded tumor TCRs appeared in blood more at resection than follow-up.

The sequencing here drew on PBMCs, taken at surgery. The sequence was collected from a male donor with early-stage non-small cell lung cancer. The V gene is TRBV12-3 or TRBV12-4, the J gene TRBJ2-1, with 11 bases aligning to TRBD2. The CDR3 sequence is CASRLLAGGEQFF. The CDR3 nucleotides read TGTGCCAGCAGACTCCTAGCGGGGGGTGAGCAGTTCTTC.